This T cell receptor beta chain was sequenced for a study of blood T cell repertoires in COVID-19. Study details: The United States, Italy and Spain provided the acute and convalescent COVID-19 samples.

Study processing details: Reference gene primers were amplified, and this amplification served to estimate nucleated cell counts. Some clones are missing from TCRdb's copy, which holds only in-frame ones; the method was immunoSEQ multiplex PCR. That table is the source of V, J and clone size, and D and trimming were worked out from the DNA. The profile covers about 60,000 clones, with roughly 83% appearing a single time and roughly 16% taken by the ten largest. Germline CDR1 reads LNHDA; CDR2 reads SQIVND (reference sequence). The V end was cut by 8 bases, the J end by 6 bases, with 20 bases between. The length of the CDR3 is 15 residues. Those enrolled in Seattle joined during active infection and were followed longitudinally afterward.

The receptor was derived from a man between 60 and 75 years old with COVID-19, enrolled during active disease. The V call is TRBV19, the J call TRBJ2-1, with a possible D match to TRBD1 (6 bases). Sequenced: peripheral blood. The DNA for the CDR3 is TGTGCCAGTCAGACAGGTCACGCTCCCGGCAATGAGCAGTTCTTC. Residues: CASQTGHAPGNEQFF.